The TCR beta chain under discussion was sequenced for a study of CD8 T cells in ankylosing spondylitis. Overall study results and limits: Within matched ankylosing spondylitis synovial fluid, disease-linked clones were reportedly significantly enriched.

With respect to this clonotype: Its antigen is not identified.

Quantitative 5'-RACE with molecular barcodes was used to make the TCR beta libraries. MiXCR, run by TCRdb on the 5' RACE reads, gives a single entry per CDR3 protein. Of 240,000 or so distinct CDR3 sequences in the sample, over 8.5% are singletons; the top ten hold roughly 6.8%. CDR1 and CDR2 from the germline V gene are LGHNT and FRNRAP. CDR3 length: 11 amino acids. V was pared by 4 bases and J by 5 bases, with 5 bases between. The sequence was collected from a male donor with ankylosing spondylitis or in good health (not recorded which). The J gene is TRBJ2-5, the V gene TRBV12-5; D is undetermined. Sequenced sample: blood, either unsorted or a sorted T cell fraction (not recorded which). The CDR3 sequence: CASGSGETQYF. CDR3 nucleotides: TGTGCTAGTGGTTCAGGCGAGACCCAGTACTTC.